Below, 19 T cell receptor beta chains from the same sample are listed, as sequenced in a study of breast tumors, draining lymph nodes, adjacent tissues. Samples came from axillary lymph nodes draining the breast cancer. TCRdb independently ran MiXCR on the multiplex PCR reads; one entry per CDR3 protein. The sample records some 170,000 distinct CDR3 sequences, 30% to 35% being singletons. Sequenced input: axillary lymph node tissue. The receptors here all came from a female donor with breast cancer. Some clones in this sample may be carry-over from other donors' samples.

CDR3 loop: CASSPALGSNQPQHF. CDR3 bases: TGTGCCAGCAGTCCTGCCCTGGGCAGCAATCAGCCCCAGCATTTT. The V gene is TRBV9, the J gene TRBJ1-5; D gene unclear. This CDR3 comprises 15 residues. V lost 5 bases, J lost 1 base, and 13 bases lay in between. CDR1 and CDR2 from the germline V gene are SGDLS and YYNGEE.

With regard to this clonotype: The junction and the germline gene differ at one end; a read error may be behind it. J is TRBJ2-3 and V is TRBV10-3, with 9 bases identical to TRBD1. CDR1 ENHRY and CDR2 SYGVKD come from the germline V gene. The CDR3 is 16 residues long. For the CDR3, the DNA is TGTGCCAGCAGTTACCACAGGGGGCTGAGGGCAGATACGCAGTATTTT. Translating gives CASSYHRGLRADTQYF.

At least ten counts were recorded for this clonotype. The CDR3 is CASSLRGHGYTF. The DNA for the CDR3 is TGTGCCAGCAGTCTCAGGGGTCATGGCTACACCTTC. The chain combines TRBV28 with TRBJ1-2, with D possibly matching TRBD1 (6 bases). Between the trimmed V and J ends, which lost 5 bases and 6 bases, there was a span of 10 bases. The CDR3 runs 12 residues. CDR1 MDHEN and CDR2 SYDVKM come from the germline V gene.

This clonotype was recorded at least ten times. The chain carries TRBV3-1 and TRBJ2-7, with a weak D call TRBD2 (5 bases). Germline V gene lookup returns CDR1 LGHDT and CDR2 YNNKEL (reference sequence). This CDR3 has 15 amino acids. The V end lost 4 bases, the J end lost 3 bases, and 16 bases lay between the germline ends. The CDR3 reads CASSLRGSAYYEQYF. The CDR3 DNA sequence: TGTGCCAGCAGCCTCCGGGGTAGCGCATACTACGAGCAGTACTTC.

This clonotype was detected ten times or more. J is TRBJ2-7 and V is TRBV5-1; TRBD1 matches 10 bases. Germline CDR1 and CDR2: SGHRS and YFSETQ. The ends lost 0 bases at V and 1 base at J; junction bases unmatched: 4. The CDR3 has 16 amino acids. CDR3 in amino acids: CASSLALDRGSYEQYF. CDR3 DNA: TGCGCCAGCAGCTTGGCCCTGGACAGGGGGTCCTACGAGCAGTACTTC.

This clonotype was found many times. A read error may explain this, as a much larger clone is one base away. The V call is TRBV7-2, the J call TRBJ1-2, with D possibly TRBD1 on 6 matching bases. Germline V gene data show CDR1 as SGHTA and CDR2 as FQGNSA. This CDR3 is 15 amino acids long. The CDR3 DNA is TGTGCCAGCAGCCCCTCGTACAGGGAGGGCTATGGCTACCCCTTC. It translates to CASSPSYREGYGYPF.

Many counts were recorded for this clonotype. The chain couples TRBV20-1 to TRBJ2-3, with 10 positions matching TRBD2. The CDR3 has 13 amino acids. Germline assignment: CDR1 DFQATT and CDR2 SNEGSKA (reference sequence). Unmatched junction bases numbered 3, after V lost 5 bases and J lost 4 bases. For the CDR3, the DNA is TGCAGTGCTCAGCGGGGGGGCCCAGATACGCAGTATTTT. Translated, it gives CSAQRGGPDTQYF.

Ten or more counts support this clonotype. The rearrangement links TRBV20-1 to TRBJ2-5; 12 bases line up with TRBD1. The CDR3 length is 14 residues. J lost 5 bases, V lost 2 bases, and 3 bases had no gene match. The germline V gene encodes CDR1 DFQATT and CDR2 SNEGSKA (reference sequence). The CDR3 loop is CSARRDRGRETQYF. Here the CDR3 DNA reads TGCAGTGCTAGAAGGGACAGGGGGCGGGAGACCCAGTACTTC.

This clonotype was recorded many times. The chain recombines TRBV11-2 with TRBJ2-7; perhaps D is TRBD1 or TRBD2 (6 bases each). This CDR3 has 15 residues. Germline V gives CDR1 SGHAT, CDR2 FQNNGV. Trimming took off 5 bases at V and 5 bases at J, with 19 bases between the two ends. For the CDR3, the DNA is TGTGCCAGCAGCCTCGGTTCGGGGGCGCCCCACGAGCAGTACTTC. Translation: CASSLGSGAPHEQYF. Together with reference TRBV11-2 and TRBJ2-7, the CDR3 gives the full variable domain: EAGVAQSPRYKIIEKRQSVAFWCNPISGHATLYWYQQILGQGPKLLIQFQNNGVVDDSQLPKDRFSAERLKGVDSTLKIQPAKLEDSAVYLCASSLGSGAPHEQYFGPGTRLTVT.

This clonotype was observed once. This chain joins TRBV6-6 and TRBJ2-2; tentatively, D is TRBD1 (6 bases). Trimming cost V 6 bases and J 2 bases, with 19 bases left between them. CDR1 and CDR2 from the germline V gene are MNHNY and SVGAGI (reference sequence). The CDR3 contains 17 residues. This CDR3 reads CASRITRGSGNTGELFF. DNA of the CDR3: TGTGCCAGCAGGATCACCAGGGGTTCTGGAAACACCGGGGAGCTGTTTTTT.

About this clonotype: A much larger clone lies a single base off, so this may be a read error. V gene TRBV7-3 combines with J gene TRBJ2-5; TRBD2 matches at 7 bases. This CDR3 comprises 15 residues. Germline V lookup: CDR1 SGHTA, CDR2 FQGTGA. Written as DNA, the CDR3 is TGTGCCAGCAGCTTAATTGGGGGGGGTGGAGAGACCCAGCACTTC. This gives the protein CASSLIGGGGETQHF. Combining the CDR3 with reference TRBV7-3 and TRBJ2-5 gives the whole variable domain GAGVSQTPSNKVTEKGKYVELRCDPISGHTALYWYRQSLGQGPEFLIYFQGTGAADDSGLPNDRFFAVRPEGSVSTLKIQRTERGDSAVYLCASSLIGGGGETQHFGPGTRLLVL.

Only a few counts were recorded for this clonotype. At one end, the junction sequence differs from germline, possibly due to a read error. The chain couples TRBV6-1 to TRBJ1-4; TRBD1 aligns across 7 bases. CDR3 size: 13 residues. Germline assignment: CDR1 MNHNS and CDR2 SASEGT. CDR3 amino acids: CTSRYTGVEKLFF. The CDR3 nucleotides are TGTACCAGCAGGTATACAGGGGTCGAAAAACTGTTTTTT.

The rearrangement uses TRBV6-4 and TRBJ1-2; D unclear. The CDR3 totals 11 residues. V dropped 3 bases and J dropped 8 bases, with 7 bases sitting between them. Germline V gives CDR1 MRHNA, CDR2 SNTAGT. In DNA, the CDR3 is TGTGCCAGCAGTGAGTATTTGGGCTACACCTTC. Its translation: CASSEYLGYTF.

Turning to this clonotype: A read error may account for a junction end that differs from germline. This chain uses TRBV5-1 with TRBJ2-3; 13 positions agree with TRBD2. Germline V CDR1 and CDR2: SGHRS, YFSETQ. This CDR3 is built from 16 residues. In nucleotides, the CDR3 is TGCGCCATCAGCCCACTAGCGGGGGGGACCTCCCACGAGCAGTATTTT. Protein sequence: CAISPLAGGTSHEQYF.

With regard to this clonotype: Germline is not matched at one junction end, which may reflect a read error. In nucleotides, the CDR3 is TGCGCCAGCAGCTTGTACAGGGGCGACTATGGCTACACCTTC. Its protein is CASSLYRGDYGYTF. This rearrangement joins TRBV7-9 to TRBJ1-2; 7 positions match TRBD1. Germline lookup yields CDR1 SEHNR and CDR2 FQNEAQ (reference sequence). This CDR3 is built from 14 residues.

The rearrangement uses TRBV12-5 and TRBJ2-1; 9 bases match TRBD1. CDR1 and CDR2 from the germline V gene are LGHNT and FRNRAP. Losses at the gene ends were 5 bases for V and 10 bases for J; bases not matched to a gene: 9. The CDR3 has 14 residues. DNA for the CDR3: TGTGCTAGTGGTGGGGGACAGGGTTTCGGAGAGCAGTTCTTC. It translates to CASGGGQGFGEQFF. The whole variable domain, remainder taken from reference TRBV12-5 and TRBJ2-1, is DARVTQTPRHKVTEMGQEVTMRCQPILGHNTVFWYRQTMMQGLELLAYFRNRAPLDDSGMPKDRFSAEMPDATLATLKIQPSEPRDSAVYFCASGGGQGFGEQFFGPGTRLTVL.

For this clonotype: Relative to the germline gene, one junction end is altered; a read error may explain this. The rearrangement links TRBV20-1 to TRBJ1-2; 7 bases match TRBD1. There are 11 residues in the CDR3. Germline lookup yields CDR1 DFQATT and CDR2 SNEGSKA (reference sequence). In DNA, the CDR3 is TGCAGTGCTAGAGGGACAAACCAGGGGGACTTC. Translated, it gives CSARGTNQGDF.

V is TRBV5-1 and J is TRBJ1-1; 7 nucleotides align to TRBD1. The J segment lost 6 bases and the V segment lost 3 bases, leaving 11 bases of the junction unmatched. This CDR3 spans 15 amino acids. The V gene's germline CDR1 is SGHRS and CDR2 YFSETQ. CDR3 sequence reads: CASSSLPGGSPEAFF. The CDR3 DNA reads TGCGCCAGCAGCTCCCTCCCAGGGGGGTCGCCTGAAGCTTTCTTT.

Many counts were recorded for this clonotype. The CDR3 here is CSARDPGRVNSPLHF. CDR3 coding DNA: TGCAGTGCTAGAGATCCGGGACGGGTGAATTCACCCCTCCACTTT. The rearrangement joins TRBV20-1 to TRBJ1-6, with D perhaps TRBD1 (5 bases). CDR1 and CDR2 (germline): DFQATT, SNEGSKA (reference sequence). V lost 0 bases and J 7 bases, leaving 13 bases between the germline ends. This CDR3 comprises 15 residues.